This T cell receptor beta chain stems from a study of T cell responses to AZD1222 COVID-19 vaccine. Method: immunoSEQ multiplex PCR; TCRdb's copy keeps in-frame clones and lacks some. The sample consists of over 60,000 clones, roughly 87% of them appearing once. Germline lookup yields CDR1 MNHNS and CDR2 SASEGT. The germline V and J ends were trimmed by 3 bases and 1 base, with 3 bases remaining between them. This CDR3 contains 12 residues. The receptor's source is an adult in good health. This specimen consisted of peripheral blood, obtained on day 0 of AZD1222 vaccination. The chain employs TRBV6-1 and TRBJ1-2; no clear D. The CDR3 coding sequence is TGTGCCAGCAGTGACCTTAACTATGGCTACACCTTC. It yields the protein CASSDLNYGYTF.